The 16 T cell receptor beta chains in this list originate from one sample, sequenced in a study of T-cell reconstitution after alpha-beta-depleted transplantation in children. The TCRbeta library incorporated unique molecular identifiers. TCRdb processed the PCR reads anew with MiXCR; each CDR3 protein has one entry. The repertoire has about 440,000 distinct CDR3 sequences, approximately 42% of them found once; the top ten carry under 35%. The specimen was PBMCs, collected before TCRalphabeta/CD19-depleted stem cell transplant. The source of these receptors is a girl aged 2 to 10 with aplastic anemia, due to receive a stem cell transplant.

The rearrangement links TRBV20-1 to TRBJ2-2; no definite D call. Germline assignment: CDR1 DFQATT and CDR2 SNEGSKA (reference sequence). The CDR3 covers 13 residues. V shed 1 base and J shed 4 bases, with 7 bases lying between them. The CDR3: CSARVGLTGELFF. The CDR3 DNA sequence: TGCAGTGCTAGAGTAGGGCTCACCGGGGAGCTGTTTTTT.

This clonotype was counted a few times. V and J are TRBV24-1 and TRBJ2-7; no clear D. The germline V gene encodes CDR1 KGHDR and CDR2 SFDVKD. Trimming pared 6 bases from V and 4 bases from J, leaving 6 bases between. CDR3 length equals 11 residues. The CDR3 loop is CATSKDYEQYF. The DNA of the CDR3 is TGTGCCACCAGTAAAGATTACGAGCAGTACTTC.

This clonotype was picked up many times. This chain connects TRBV28 to TRBJ2-7; D perhaps matches TRBD2 (5 bases). The V end was cut by 2 bases, the J end by 5 bases, with 13 bases between. Looked up from germline, CDR1 is MDHEN and CDR2 is SYDVKM. CDR3 length: 14 amino acids. The CDR3 here is CASSLDRGIDEQYF. DNA of the CDR3: TGTGCCAGCAGTTTAGACCGGGGTATCGACGAGCAGTACTTC.

The J gene is TRBJ1-4, the V gene TRBV4-1; D gene uncertain. Trimming stripped 0 bases from V and 11 bases from J, with 25 bases between. Germline loops: CDR1 MGHRA, CDR2 YSYEKL. The CDR3 consists of 18 residues. The CDR3 loop is CASSQEFQAGVVFWKLFF. As DNA, the CDR3 is TGCGCCAGCAGCCAAGAATTCCAGGCCGGGGTGGTGTTTTGGAAACTGTTTTTT.

V usage is TRBV12-3 or TRBV12-4 and J usage is TRBJ1-4, with a tentative D call TRBD1 (5 bases). V was shortened by 1 base and J by 10 bases, with 16 bases between the two germline ends. This CDR3 is built from 15 residues. CDR3 sequence reads: CASSLVRGGAGKLFF. The CDR3 DNA reads TGTGCCAGCAGTTTAGTGCGAGGAGGGGCAGGAAAACTGTTTTTT.

This clonotype was recorded at least ten times. The rearrangement joins TRBV14 to TRBJ1-1, with D possibly TRBD1 on 5 matching bases. Germline CDR1 is SGHDN and CDR2 is FVKESK. The length of the CDR3 is 13 residues. V lost 3 bases and J lost 4, with 9 bases in between. Here the CDR3 reads CASSQMTATEAFF. In nucleotides, the CDR3 is TGTGCCAGCAGCCAGATGACAGCCACTGAAGCTTTCTTT. Full variable domain (rest looked up from reference TRBV14 and TRBJ1-1): EAGVTQFPSHSVIEKGQTVTLRCDPISGHDNLYWYRRVMGKEIKFLLHFVKESKQDESGMPNNRFLAERTGGTYSTLKVQPAELEDSGVYFCASSQMTATEAFFGQGTRLTVV.

This rearrangement joins TRBV24-1 to TRBJ2-6; D is unresolved. The germline gives CDR1 KGHDR, CDR2 SFDVKD. CDR3 length: 15 residues. The germline V and J ends were trimmed by 5 bases and 1 base, with 8 bases remaining between them. DNA for the CDR3: TGTGCCACCAGTGGGGGTCTTTCTGGGGCCAACGTCCTGACTTTC. Translation: CATSGGLSGANVLTF.

The genes are TRBV30 and TRBJ1-1; 7 bases line up with TRBD1. Germline values: CDR1 GTSNPN, CDR2 SVGIG (reference sequence). The ends lost 1 base at V and 4 bases at J; junction bases unmatched: 6. This CDR3 region has 14 residues. In DNA, the CDR3 is TGTGCCTGGAGTGGTGACAGGGTGGCCACTGAAGCTTTCTTT. It codes for CAWSGDRVATEAFF.

This clonotype appeared many times. The rearrangement uses TRBV5-1 and TRBJ2-3; tentative D call: TRBD2 (6 bases). Per germline, CDR1 SGHRS and CDR2 YFSETQ. V dropped 1 base and J dropped 0 bases, with 9 bases sitting between them. This CDR3 region has 15 residues. CDR3 coding DNA: TGCGCCAGCAGCTTGATCGCGGGAAGCACAGATACGCAGTATTTT. Translation: CASSLIAGSTDTQYF.

This clonotype was counted ten times or more. The chain couples TRBV20-1 to TRBJ2-1, with 10 bases aligning to TRBD2. Germline V gene lookup returns CDR1 DFQATT and CDR2 SNEGSKA (reference sequence). The length of the CDR3 is 15 residues. The J segment lost 3 bases and the V segment lost 5 bases, leaving 7 bases of the junction unmatched. The CDR3 nucleotides are TGCAGTGCTCAATTAGCGGGAGGCTTCTACAATGAGCAGTTCTTC. Translating gives CSAQLAGGFYNEQFF.

The J gene is TRBJ2-5, the V gene TRBV5-4; TRBD1 aligns across 9 bases. This CDR3 is 14 amino acids long. Germline V gene data show CDR1 as SGHNT and CDR2 as YYREEE (reference sequence). J was trimmed by 4 bases and V by 4 bases; bases with no gene match: 5. The CDR3: CASSQPTGGETQYF. The CDR3 nucleotides read TGTGCCAGCAGCCAGCCGACAGGGGGAGAGACCCAGTACTTC.

This chain connects TRBV29-1 to TRBJ2-4; tentatively, D is TRBD1 (6 bases). The V and J ends lost 1 base and 8 bases respectively, with 9 bases between them. This CDR3 is 12 amino acids long. The germline V gene has CDR1 SQVTM and CDR2 ANQGSEA. This CDR3 reads CSVEGDTDIQYF. The CDR3 nucleotides are TGCAGCGTTGAAGGGGACACTGACATTCAGTACTTC.

This clonotype has at least ten counts. The chain couples TRBV27 to TRBJ2-1; 7 bases fit TRBD2. V trimming: 1 base; J trimming: 10 bases; junction bases outside the gene matches: 7. The CDR3 runs 14 residues. Per germline, CDR1 MNHEY and CDR2 SMNVEV (reference sequence). The CDR3 DNA follows: TGTGCCAGCAGTTTATGGGGCGGGAGACAGGAGCAGTTCTTC. This codes for CASSLWGGRQEQFF.

This clonotype showed up many times. The chain combines TRBV5-1 with TRBJ2-7, with D perhaps matching TRBD2 (5 bases). Germline values: CDR1 SGHRS, CDR2 YFSETQ. The V and J ends lost 4 bases and 5 bases respectively, with 13 bases between them. There are 13 residues in the CDR3. In DNA, the CDR3 is TGCGCCAGCAGCAAAGCGGAAGCGGACGAGCAGTACTTC. The encoded protein is CASSKAEADEQYF.

The chain is built from TRBV28 and TRBJ2-7; 8 nucleotides line up with TRBD1. This CDR3 region has 14 residues. The V gene's germline CDR1 is MDHEN and CDR2 SYDVKM. V was pared by 6 bases and J by 6 bases, with 10 bases of the junction left unmatched. The CDR3 region has the DNA TGTGCCAGCAGCCCTCCCGACAGGGGACGCGAGCAGTACTTC. It translates to CASSPPDRGREQYF.

The sample holds one count of this clonotype. V is TRBV5-1 and J is TRBJ2-3; D is possibly TRBD1 (6 bases). V dropped 0 bases and J dropped 3 bases, with 11 bases sitting between them. The CDR3 has 15 residues. CDR1 is SGHRS, CDR2 YFSETQ, per germline. The CDR3 sequence: CASSLGTAGTDTQYF. CDR3 nucleotides: TGCGCCAGCAGCTTGGGGACAGCCGGGACAGATACGCAGTATTTT. Based on the CDR3 plus reference TRBV5-1 and TRBJ2-3, the full variable domain is KAGVTQTPRYLIKTRGQQVTLSCSPISGHRSVSWYQQTPGQGLQFLFEYFSETQRNKGNFPGRFSGRQFSNSRSEMNVSTLELGDSALYLCASSLGTAGTDTQYFGPGTRLTVL.